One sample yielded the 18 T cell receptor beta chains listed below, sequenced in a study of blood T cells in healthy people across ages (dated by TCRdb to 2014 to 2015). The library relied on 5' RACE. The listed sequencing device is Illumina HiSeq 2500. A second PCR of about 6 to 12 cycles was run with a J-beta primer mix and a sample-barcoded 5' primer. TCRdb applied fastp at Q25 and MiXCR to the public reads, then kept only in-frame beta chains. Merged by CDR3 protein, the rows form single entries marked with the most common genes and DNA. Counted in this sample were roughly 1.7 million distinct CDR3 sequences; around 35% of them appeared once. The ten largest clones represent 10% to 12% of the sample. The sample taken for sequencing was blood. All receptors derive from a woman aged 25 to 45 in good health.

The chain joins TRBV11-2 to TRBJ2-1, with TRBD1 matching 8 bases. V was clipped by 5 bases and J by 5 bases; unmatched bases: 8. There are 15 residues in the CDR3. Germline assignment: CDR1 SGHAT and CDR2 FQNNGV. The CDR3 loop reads CASSVWTGTNNEQFF. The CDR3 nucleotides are TGTGCCAGCAGCGTATGGACAGGGACAAACAATGAGCAGTTCTTC.

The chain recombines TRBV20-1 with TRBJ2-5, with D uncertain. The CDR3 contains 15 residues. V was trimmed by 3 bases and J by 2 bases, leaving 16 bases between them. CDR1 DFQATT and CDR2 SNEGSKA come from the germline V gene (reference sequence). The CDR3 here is CSARTKGNRQETQYF. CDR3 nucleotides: TGCAGTGCTAGGACAAAGGGTAACAGACAAGAGACCCAGTACTTC.

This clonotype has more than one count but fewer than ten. The CDR3 nucleotides read TGTGCCAGCAGCCAAGAGCATCCAGGGTCAGAGACCCAGTACTTC. Its protein is CASSQEHPGSETQYF. V is TRBV4-2 and J is TRBJ2-7, with D maybe TRBD1 (5 bases). The DNA end lines up better with TRBJ2-5; the J call may be wrong. Germline-derived CDR1 and CDR2 are LGHNA and YNFKEQ. The CDR3 is 15 amino acids.

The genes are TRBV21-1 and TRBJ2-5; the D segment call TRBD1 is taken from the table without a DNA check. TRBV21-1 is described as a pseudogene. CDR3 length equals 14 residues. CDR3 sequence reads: CASSKNHGPTAKYF. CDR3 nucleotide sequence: TGTGCCAGCAGCAAAAACCATGGACCGACAGCTAAGTACTTC.

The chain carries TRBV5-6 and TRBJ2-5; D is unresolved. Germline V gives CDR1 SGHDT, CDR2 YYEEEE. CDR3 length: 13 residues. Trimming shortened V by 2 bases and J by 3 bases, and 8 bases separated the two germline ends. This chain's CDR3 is CASSFGEKETQYF. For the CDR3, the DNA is TGTGCCAGCAGCTTTGGAGAAAAAGAGACCCAGTACTTC.

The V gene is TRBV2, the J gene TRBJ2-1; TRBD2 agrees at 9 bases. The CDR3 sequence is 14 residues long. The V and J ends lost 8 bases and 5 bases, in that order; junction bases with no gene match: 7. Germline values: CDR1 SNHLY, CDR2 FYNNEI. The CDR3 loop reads CASYVGLANNEQFF. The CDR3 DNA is TGTGCCAGCTATGTTGGACTAGCGAACAATGAGCAGTTCTTC. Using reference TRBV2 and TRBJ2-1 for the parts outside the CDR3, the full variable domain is EPEVTQTPSHQVTQMGQEVILRCVPISNHLYFYWYRQILGQKVEFLVSFYNNEISEKSEIFDDQFSVERPDGSNFTLKIRSTKLEDSAMYFCASYVGLANNEQFFGPGTRLTVL.

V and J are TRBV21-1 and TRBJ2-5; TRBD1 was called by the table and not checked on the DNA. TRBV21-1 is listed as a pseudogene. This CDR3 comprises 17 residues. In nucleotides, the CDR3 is TGTGCCAGCAGCCTTCACAGGGCTTGCGGGCACCAAGAGACCCAGTACTTC. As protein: CASSLHRACGHQETQYF.

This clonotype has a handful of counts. The CDR3 loop is CATSRTGLTYEQYF. DNA of the CDR3: TGTGCCACCAGCAGAACCGGGCTCACCTACGAGCAGTACTTC. The chain carries TRBV15 and TRBJ2-7; D is ambiguous. Trimming pared 2 bases from V and 2 bases from J, leaving 10 bases between. There are 14 residues in the CDR3. Germline CDR1 reads LNHNV; CDR2 reads YYDKDF (reference sequence).

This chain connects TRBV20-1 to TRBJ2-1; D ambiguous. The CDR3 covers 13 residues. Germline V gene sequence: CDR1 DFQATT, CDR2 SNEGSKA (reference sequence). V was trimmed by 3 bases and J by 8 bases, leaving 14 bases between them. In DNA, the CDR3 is TGCAGTGCTAGCGTGTCGAAGCGCTATGAGCAGTTCTTC. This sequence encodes CSASVSKRYEQFF.

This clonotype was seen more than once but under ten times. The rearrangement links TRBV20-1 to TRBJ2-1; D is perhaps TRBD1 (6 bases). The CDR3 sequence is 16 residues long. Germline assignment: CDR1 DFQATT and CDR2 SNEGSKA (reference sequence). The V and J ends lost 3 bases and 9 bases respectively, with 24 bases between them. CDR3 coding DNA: TGCAGTGCTAGCCGAACAGGGTTTGGTGTAGGAGGTGAGCAGTTCTTC. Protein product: CSASRTGFGVGGEQFF.

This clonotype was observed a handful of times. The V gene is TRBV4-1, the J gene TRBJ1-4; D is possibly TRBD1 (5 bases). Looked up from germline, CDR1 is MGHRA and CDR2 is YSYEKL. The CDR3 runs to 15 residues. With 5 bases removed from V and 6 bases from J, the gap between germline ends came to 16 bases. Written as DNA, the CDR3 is TGCGCCAGCAGCTTTCGACAGCGGGAGGATGAAAAACTGTTTTTT. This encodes CASSFRQREDEKLFF.

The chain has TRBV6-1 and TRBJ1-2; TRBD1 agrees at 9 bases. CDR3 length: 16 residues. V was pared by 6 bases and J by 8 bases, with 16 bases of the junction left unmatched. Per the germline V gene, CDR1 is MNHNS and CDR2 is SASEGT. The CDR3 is CASRPTGTGSPRGYTF. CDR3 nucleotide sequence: TGTGCCAGCAGGCCGACCGGGACAGGGTCTCCGCGGGGCTACACCTTC.

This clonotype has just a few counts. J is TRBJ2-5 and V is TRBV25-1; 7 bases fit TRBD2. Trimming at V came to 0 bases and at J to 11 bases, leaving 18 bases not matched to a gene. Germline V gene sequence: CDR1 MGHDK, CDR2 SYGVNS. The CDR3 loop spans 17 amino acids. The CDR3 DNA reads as TGTGCCAGCAGTGAATATCTGGGGCCTAGCGGTGACAATGAGCAGTACTTC. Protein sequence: CASSEYLGPSGDNEQYF.

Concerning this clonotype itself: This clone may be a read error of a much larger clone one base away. The CDR3 DNA is TGTGCCAGCATCTTAGCGAGAAGCGAGCAGTACTTC. Protein: CASILARSEQYF. V gene TRBV13 combines with J gene TRBJ2-7, with D possibly TRBD2 on 5 matching bases. The germline gives CDR1 PRHDT, CDR2 FYEKMQ (reference sequence). The CDR3 consists of 12 residues.

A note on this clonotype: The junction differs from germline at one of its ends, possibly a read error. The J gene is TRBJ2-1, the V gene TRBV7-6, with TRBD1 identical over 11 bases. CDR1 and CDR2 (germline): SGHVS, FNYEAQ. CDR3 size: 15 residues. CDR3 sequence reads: CASNLWTGGFNEQFF. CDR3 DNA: TGTGCCAGCAACTTATGGACAGGGGGCTTCAATGAGCAGTTCTTC.

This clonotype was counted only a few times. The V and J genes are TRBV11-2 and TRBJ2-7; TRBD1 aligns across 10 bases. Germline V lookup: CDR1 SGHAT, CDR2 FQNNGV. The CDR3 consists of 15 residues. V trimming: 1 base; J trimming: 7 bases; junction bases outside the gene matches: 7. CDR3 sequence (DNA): TGTGCCAGCAGCTTAGGCGCGGGACAGGGGAGTGAGCAGTACTTC. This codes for CASSLGAGQGSEQYF.

CDR3 nucleotides: TGTGCCAGCAGCCAAACGGGACTCCACAACAATGAGCAGTTCTTC. Translated, it gives CASSQTGLHNNEQFF. This chain connects TRBV3-1 to TRBJ2-1, with D perhaps TRBD2 (6 bases). The CDR3 is 15 amino acids. Germline CDR1 reads LGHDT; CDR2 reads YNNKEL (reference sequence). V lost 2 bases and J lost 5, with 13 bases in between.

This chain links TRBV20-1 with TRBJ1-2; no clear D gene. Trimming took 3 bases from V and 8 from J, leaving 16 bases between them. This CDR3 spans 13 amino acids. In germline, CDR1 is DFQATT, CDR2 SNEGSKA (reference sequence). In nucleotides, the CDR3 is TGCAGTGCTAGTATGAGTTCGGTAGGCGGCTACACCTTC. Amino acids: CSASMSSVGGYTF.